These T cell receptor beta chains were read from a single sample in a study of CD8+ T cells in alopecia areata. Sequencing was performed with immunoSEQ multiplex PCR; in TCRdb, only in-frame clones are kept and a portion is missing. There are over 150,000 clones in the sample; around 50% occur only once, and roughly 15% lies in the top ten. The sequencing used CD4+ T cells sorted from blood, collected at week 0. Source of these receptors: a human donor with alopecia areata. CDR3s include the opening cysteine and the closing phenylalanine or tryptophan. A D gene is named only where the DNA matches it firmly. Expanded clones are given a class, and other clones once, few, many or no size at all.

j_call v_call d_call clone_size cdr3_nt cdr3_aa
TRBJ2-1 TRBV20-1 NA NA TGCAGTGCGGGACACAATGAGCAGTTCTTC CSAGHNEQFF
TRBJ1-1 TRBV29-1 NA NA TGCAGCGTTGAGCCCCGGACGAACACTGAAGCTTTCTTT CSVEPRTNTEAFF
TRBJ1-2 TRBV29-1 NA once TGCAGCGTTGCCCCCAGGGAGTATGGCTACACCTTC CSVAPREYGYTF
TRBJ1-5 TRBV5-1 NA NA TGCGCCAGCAGCTTGGCGGGGTCGGCCGAGCCCCAGCATTTT CASSLAGSAEPQHF
TRBJ2-1 TRBV29-1 TRBD2 few TGCAGCGTTGCCCCGGGGGGGAGCAATGAGCAGTTCTTC CSVAPGGSNEQFF
TRBJ2-3 TRBV20-1 NA few TGCAGTGCTGAGTCCACAGATACGCAGTATTTT CSAESTDTQYF
TRBJ1-4 TRBV19 NA few TGTGCCAGTAGCGGAGCCGTTAATGAAAAACTGTTTTTT CASSGAVNEKLFF
TRBJ2-2 TRBV30 NA NA TGTGCCTGGAGTGTCGGCAGGGCGAACACCGGGGAGCTGTTTTTT CAWSVGRANTGELFF
TRBJ2-3 TRBV30 TRBD1 NA TGTGCCTGGAGTGTGAACAGGGGATTCACAGATACGCAGTATTTT CAWSVNRGFTDTQYF
TRBJ2-7 TRBV5-6 NA NA TGTGCCAGCAGCTTTCAGTCTGTCTACGAGCAGTACTTC CASSFQSVYEQYF
TRBJ2-1 TRBV7-9 NA NA TGTGCCAGCAGCTCGACAGTCGAATCCTACAATGAGCAGTTCTTC CASSSTVESYNEQFF
TRBJ2-6 TRBV15 TRBD1 once TGTGCCACCAGCAGAGTCCGGGACAGGGTGTCTGGGGCCAACGTCCTGACTTTC CATSRVRDRVSGANVLTF
TRBJ1-5 TRBV5-1 NA NA TGCGCCAGCAGCTTGGGGACGAACAATCAGCCCCAGCATTTT CASSLGTNNQPQHF
TRBJ2-7 TRBV6-1 TRBD1 NA TGTGCCAGCACCACAGGGGGACTCTACGAGCAGTACTTC CASTTGGLYEQYF
TRBJ1-2 TRBV6-5 NA NA TGTGCCAGCAGACAACTCGGTTCGCGCTTGAATGGCTACACCTTC CASRQLGSRLNGYTF
TRBJ1-5 TRBV6-5 NA few TGTGCCAGCAGTCTACAGGGTATGGGCAATCAGCCCCAGCATTTT CASSLQGMGNQPQHF
TRBJ1-2 TRBV27 NA NA TGTGCCAGCAGTTCCGGATATGGCTACACCTTC CASSSGYGYTF
TRBJ1-1 TRBV29-1 NA few TGCAGCGGAAGTGAGGGAGTGAACACTGAAGCTTTCTTT CSGSEGVNTEAFF
TRBJ1-2 TRBV30 NA NA TGTGCCTGGAGCGGACCCGGGCCGGACGTCAATGGCTACACCTTC CAWSGPGPDVNGYTF
TRBJ2-2 TRBV29-1 TRBD2 NA TGCAGCGTTAAAGAAGCGGGGGCGGACACCGGGGAGCTGTTTTTT CSVKEAGADTGELFF
TRBJ2-3 TRBV20-1 NA NA TGCAGTGCTAGGGGGGATACGCAGTATTTT CSARGDTQYF
TRBJ2-3 TRBV5-6 NA NA TGTGCCAGCAGCTTGGGGTCAGGGAAAACAGATACGCAGTATTTT CASSLGSGKTDTQYF
TRBJ1-1 TRBV2 NA NA TGTGCCAGCAGTGTCGCGGGTAACACTGAAGCTTTCTTT CASSVAGNTEAFF
TRBJ2-5 TRBV27 NA NA TGTGCCAGCAGTTTATTCCGCGAGAAACAAGAGACCCAGTACTTC CASSLFREKQETQYF
TRBJ1-1 TRBV2 NA NA TGTGCCAGCACCCAGGACCTAAGACGGGACACTGAAGCTTTCTTT CASTQDLRRDTEAFF
TRBJ2-4 TRBV29-1 NA NA TGCAGCGCCCAGGGGGACGGGAGAACCAAAAACATTCAGTACTTC CSAQGDGRTKNIQYF
TRBJ2-4 TRBV18 NA NA TGTGCCAGCACGACTTACCGAGCGGAGAACATTCAGTACTTC CASTTYRAENIQYF
TRBJ1-1 TRBV7-2 NA NA TGTGCCAGCAGCTCGCCCCAGGGCCGGGCCACTGAAGCTTTCTTT CASSSPQGRATEAFF
TRBJ2-5 TRBV18 NA NA TGTGCCAGCTCACCACGTGGTGGGGAGACCCAGTACTTC CASSPRGGETQYF
TRBJ1-2 TRBV30 NA NA TGTGCCTGGAGTCGTGACAGCTATGGCTACACCTTC CAWSRDSYGYTF
TRBJ2-1 TRBV30 TRBD2 NA TGTGCCTGGAGTCGGGGGGTCACCAATGAGCAGTTCTTC CAWSRGVTNEQFF
TRBJ2-7 TRBV29-1 NA few TGCAGCGTTGGAGATTTATCCTACGAGCAGTACTTC CSVGDLSYEQYF
TRBJ2-3 TRBV30 TRBD2 NA TGTGCCTCCGAAAGGACTAGCGGAGATACGCAGTATTTT CASERTSGDTQYF
TRBJ2-1 TRBV18 NA NA TGTGCCAGCTCACCACCGGCCCTACATGAGCAGTTCTTC CASSPPALHEQFF
TRBJ2-4 TRBV7-2 TRBD2 NA TGTGCCAGCAGCGCTCGACTAGCGGGGGGAGCCAAAAACATTCAGTACTTC CASSARLAGGAKNIQYF
TRBJ1-5 TRBV2 NA NA TGTGCCAGCAGTGAAGCGCTTCGGAGCAATCAGCCCCAGCATTTT CASSEALRSNQPQHF
TRBJ2-7 TRBV2 TRBD2 NA TGTGCCACCACCGGACGGGGGGTTAGGGCTGAGCAGTACTTC CATTGRGVRAEQYF
TRBJ2-7 TRBV2 NA few TGTGCCAGCAGTCCGGACCTGCCTTCCTACGAGCAGTACTTC CASSPDLPSYEQYF
TRBJ2-6 TRBV29-1 TRBD1 few TGCAGCGTTGGGGGGACAGTTCCTGGGGCCAACGTCCTGACTTTC CSVGGTVPGANVLTF
TRBJ2-5 TRBV29-1 TRBD1 NA TGCAGCGCAACCCGGGACAGGGTACAAGAGACCCAGTACTTC CSATRDRVQETQYF
TRBJ2-7 TRBV4-1 NA NA TGCGCCAGCAGCCAAGAACACGGGGCCGGCAATCTATACGAGCAGTACTTC CASSQEHGAGNLYEQYF
TRBJ2-7 TRBV7-2 NA NA TGTGCCAGCAGCTCCACGGGGTATACGGGGGCGCCGGGCGAGCAGTACTTC CASSSTGYTGAPGEQYF
TRBJ2-6 TRBV27 NA NA TGTGCCAGCAGTTTTTCTGGGGCCAACGTCCTGACTTTC CASSFSGANVLTF
TRBJ1-5 TRBV6-6 TRBD1 NA TGTGCCAGCAGTTACCCGGACAGGGGAAGGGGTCAGCCCCAGCATTTT CASSYPDRGRGQPQHF
TRBJ1-4 TRBV2 NA NA TGTGCCAGCATCTTAGGTTACGGTGAAAAACTGTTTTTT CASILGYGEKLFF
TRBJ2-5 TRBV2 TRBD1 NA TGTGCCAGCAGTCAGGACAGGGCGGGAGAGACCCAGTACTTC CASSQDRAGETQYF
TRBJ2-2 TRBV30 TRBD1 NA TGTGCCTGGAGTCACAGGGGGGCGAACACCGGGGAGCTGTTTTTT CAWSHRGANTGELFF
TRBJ2-5 TRBV5-1 TRBD2 NA TGCGCCAGCAGCGATGGACTAGGGCGGGAGACCCAGTACTTC CASSDGLGRETQYF
TRBJ2-2 TRBV7-7 NA few TGTGCTAGCAGCGAGACATCCGCCGGGGAGCTGTTTTTT CASSETSAGELFF
TRBJ2-2 TRBV29-1 NA NA TGCAGCGTTGGCCGGAACACCGGGGAGCTGTTTTTT CSVGRNTGELFF
TRBJ2-7 TRBV6-1 TRBD1 NA TGTGCCAGCAGTGAACCGACAGGGGGCCACTACGAGCAGTACTTC CASSEPTGGHYEQYF
TRBJ1-1 TRBV29-1 NA NA TGCAGCGTTTGGGAGTTGACAGATGAAGCTTTCTTT CSVWELTDEAFF